One and the same sample provided the 4 T cell receptor beta chains below, sequenced in a study of Ad26.COV2.S vaccination and SARS-CoV-2 variants. The treatment denotes: over 15 received Ad26.COV2.S at low or high dose, single or two shots; about 5 received placebo; per-sample allocation not given. After the first vaccine or placebo injection, samples were drawn on day 63. Method: immunoSEQ multiplex PCR; TCRdb's copy keeps in-frame clones and lacks some. The sample has hundreds of thousands of clones; roughly 90% are singletons. Sequencing used peripheral blood, obtained in a trial of Ad26.COV2.S vaccine versus placebo. The receptors come from a person between 18 and 65 years old who received the Ad26.COV2.S COVID-19 vaccine or a placebo.

V and J are TRBV7-8 and TRBJ1-1; TRBD1 is a possible D gene (5 bases). From germline, CDR1 is SGHVS and CDR2 FQNEAQ. This CDR3 is 12 amino acids long. The germline V and J ends were trimmed by 5 bases and 3 bases, with 7 bases remaining between them. CDR3 protein: CASSRGYTEAFF. CDR3 DNA: TGTGCCAGCAGCCGGGGCTACACTGAAGCTTTCTTT.

For this clone: Other DNA sequences in the same sample also yield this CDR3. This chain links TRBV18 with TRBJ1-4; D is undetermined. Deletions cut 4 bases from V and 1 base from J, with 4 bases between. CDR3 size: 13 residues. Germline V lookup: CDR1 KGHSH, CDR2 LQKENI. Here the CDR3 reads CASSRGTNEKLFF. The CDR3, as DNA: TGTGCCAGCTCACGTGGAACTAATGAAAAACTGTTTTTT.

J is TRBJ2-2 and V is TRBV18, with D unclear. CDR1 KGHSH and CDR2 LQKENI come from the germline V gene. The ends were cut back, 1 base at V and 7 bases at J, with 13 bases in the middle. This CDR3 is 15 amino acids long. CDR3 coding DNA: TGTGCCAGCTCACCACTCCTGGAGTCGGGCGGGGAGCTGTTTTTT. Amino acid sequence: CASSPLLESGGELFF.

This clone was detected a few times. The rearrangement uses TRBV18 and TRBJ1-2; 9 bases match TRBD1. CDR1 is KGHSH and CDR2 is LQKENI in the germline V gene. The CDR3 has 16 residues. Losses at the gene ends were 2 bases for V and 6 bases for J; bases not matched to a gene: 10. CDR3 sequence reads: CASSPSRDRGADGYTF. In nucleotides, the CDR3 is TGTGCCAGCTCACCATCCCGTGACAGGGGGGCAGATGGCTACACCTTC.